This T cell receptor beta chain was captured in a study of human T cells and chemical hapten exposure. Study background: There were weekly diphenylcyclopropenone doses to the scalp for patients throughout the approximately 25-week study. Mostly female, the patients presented with alopecia areata, totalis or universalis. Broader study findings: TCRs exceeding a frequency of 1 in 1000 stayed unchanged under DPC sensitization. It was expanded TCRs that formed significantly more large CDR3 similarity clusters than controls did.

This clonotype was recorded at least ten times. The antigen is undetermined. Time point meaning: patch test 3, about 24 weeks after DPC sensitization. Treatment of the sample: therapeutic diphenylcyclopropenone sensitization with weekly scalp DPC. This CDR3 spans 14 amino acids. From the RACE reads, TCRdb called clonotypes with MiXCR, one entry per CDR3 protein. Of over 55,000 distinct CDR3 sequences in the sample, over 8.5% were seen once. The source material was whole blood, sampled in connection with sensitization to the hapten diphenylcyclopropenone (DPC). This receptor was taken from a woman between 45 and 65 years old with alopecia areata. Some clones in this sample may be carry-over from other donors' samples. V usage is TRBV21-1 and J usage is TRBJ2-1; the table's D call of TRBD1 was not tested on the DNA. TRBV21-1 is listed as a pseudogene. This chain's CDR3 is CASSKGKGAKLRFF. The DNA for the CDR3 is TGTGCCAGCTCAAAAGGAAAGGGGGCGAAGCTACGGTTCTTC.